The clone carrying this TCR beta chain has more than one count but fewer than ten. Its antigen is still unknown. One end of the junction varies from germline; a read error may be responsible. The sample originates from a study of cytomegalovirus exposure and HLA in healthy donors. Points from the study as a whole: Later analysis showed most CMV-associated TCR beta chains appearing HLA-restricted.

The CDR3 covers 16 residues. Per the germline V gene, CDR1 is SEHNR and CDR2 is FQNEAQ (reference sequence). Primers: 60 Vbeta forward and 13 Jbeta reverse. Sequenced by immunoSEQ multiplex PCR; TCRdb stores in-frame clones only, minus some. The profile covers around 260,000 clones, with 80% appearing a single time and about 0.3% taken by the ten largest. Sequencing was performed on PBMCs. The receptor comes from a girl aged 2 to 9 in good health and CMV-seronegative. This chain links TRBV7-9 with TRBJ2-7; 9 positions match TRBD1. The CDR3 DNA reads TGTTCCAGCAGCCAAACGCCGGGACAGGGAGTCTACGAGCAGTACTTC. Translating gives CSSSQTPGQGVYEQYF.